This T cell receptor beta chain was sequenced during a study of blood T cells in healthy people across ages. Study outcomes and limitations: Getting older went along with TCR beta diversity per million T cells dropping roughly linearly.

Next came a second PCR, run for about 7 to 12 cycles, which used a sample-barcoded 5' primer along with a J-beta primer mix. MiXCR was run by TCRdb on the 5' RACE reads, yielding one entry per CDR3 protein. The sample has roughly 700,000 distinct CDR3 sequences, around half seen once. In the case of this clonotype: Its antigen remains unknown.

The germline gives CDR1 KGHSH, CDR2 LQKENI. V shed 1 base and J shed 4 bases, with 4 bases lying between them. The CDR3 runs to 13 residues. Sequences were obtained from blood. This clonotype originated in a woman aged 55-69 years in good health. The chain recombines TRBV18 with TRBJ1-4; D is ambiguous. CDR3 in amino acids: CASSPLSNEKLFF. The CDR3 DNA reads TGTGCCAGCTCACCACTCAGTAATGAAAAACTGTTTTTT.